The rows below give T cell receptor beta chains drawn from one sample of a study of cytomegalovirus exposure and HLA in healthy donors. Assay used: immunoSEQ multiplex PCR; TCRdb lists only in-frame clones, some missing. The repertoire has about 130,000 clones, roughly 75% of them found once; the top ten carry 1.2%. Source material: PBMCs. Receptors originate from a female donor in good health and CMV-seronegative. Both conserved end residues are part of each CDR3. A D gene is named only where the DNA matches it firmly. Clone size is stated in some rows and not others, as once, few, many or a class when expanded.

DNA: TGTGCCAGCAGTGAGGAGTACTCTGGAAACACCATATATTTT; CDR3: CASSEEYSGNTIYF; D: .; V: TRBV2; J: TRBJ1-3; size: once
DNA: TGCGCCAGCAGCTTAGGGGGTGCCGACGAGCAGTACTTC; CDR3: CASSLGGADEQYF; D: .; V: TRBV5-1; J: TRBJ2-7; size: .
DNA: TGTGCCAGCAGTGAGGCAGGGGCTAATTCACCCCTCCACTTT; CDR3: CASSEAGANSPLHF; D: .; V: TRBV2; J: TRBJ1-6; size: .
DNA: TGTGCCAGCAGCCAAGATCCCGGGAACCAAGAGACCCAGTACTTC; CDR3: CASSQDPGNQETQYF; D: .; V: TRBV4-2; J: TRBJ2-5; size: .
DNA: TGCAGTACGGCGGGAGCCAATGAAGCTTTCTTT; CDR3: CSTAGANEAFF; D: .; V: TRBV20-1; J: TRBJ1-1; size: few
DNA: TGCAGCGAGTACCAGGGGAGTCAAGCTTTCTTT; CDR3: CSEYQGSQAFF; D: .; V: TRBV29-1; J: TRBJ1-1; size: .
DNA: TGCGCCAGCAGCCTTACTAGCGGGCCGAACACCGGGGAGCTGTTTTTT; CDR3: CASSLTSGPNTGELFF; D: TRBD2; V: TRBV5-1; J: TRBJ2-2; size: .
DNA: TGTGCCAGCAGTCGGCGCCCCGGGACAGGTAGTTTCGATAGCAATCAGCCCCAGCATTTT; CDR3: CASSRRPGTGSFDSNQPQHF; D: TRBD1; V: TRBV6-4; J: TRBJ1-5; size: .
DNA: TGTGCCAGCAGCGTAGGACAGGCCGGGGAGCAGTACTTC; CDR3: CASSVGQAGEQYF; D: .; V: TRBV9; J: TRBJ2-5; size: .
DNA: TGTGCAAGTCGCTTAGATTGGCTAGCGGGGGCCCCGGGGAAGTCCTACGAGCAGTACTTC; CDR3: CASRLDWLAGAPGKSYEQYF; D: .; V: TRBV12-2; J: TRBJ2-7; size: .
DNA: TGTGCCTCTGGGCCAGGAACTTCGGAGACCCAGTACTTC; CDR3: CASGPGTSETQYF; D: .; V: TRBV7-9; J: TRBJ2-5; size: .
DNA: TGTGCCATCCAGGGGGACACTAATAATTCACCCCTCCACTTT; CDR3: CAIQGDTNNSPLHF; D: TRBD1; V: TRBV6-5; J: TRBJ1-6; size: .
DNA: TGTGCCAGCAGCTTGCTTCTTTTAGCGGGGGGTTCCTACGAGCAGTACTTC; CDR3: CASSLLLLAGGSYEQYF; D: TRBD2; V: TRBV5-4; J: TRBJ2-7; size: .
DNA: TGCGCCAGCAGCCACGAACCATTAGCGGGGGGAGACTACGAGCAGTACTTC; CDR3: CASSHEPLAGGDYEQYF; D: TRBD2; V: TRBV4-1; J: TRBJ2-7; size: .
DNA: TGTGCCAGCAGTTGGGGGGGGACGAACACTGAAGCTTTCTTT; CDR3: CASSWGGTNTEAFF; D: .; V: TRBV28; J: TRBJ1-1; size: few
DNA: TGTGCCTGGACTAGCGGGAGGGTGTCCGGGGAGCTGTTTTTT; CDR3: CAWTSGRVSGELFF; D: TRBD2; V: TRBV30; J: TRBJ2-2; size: .
DNA: TGTGCCAGTAACACAGGAGACTACTATGGCTACACCTTC; CDR3: CASNTGDYYGYTF; D: .; V: TRBV19; J: TRBJ1-2; size: .
DNA: TGTGCCAGCAGTTCACCCCGACAGGGGCCCTACAATGAGCAGTTCTTC; CDR3: CASSSPRQGPYNEQFF; D: TRBD1; V: TRBV27; J: TRBJ2-1; size: .
DNA: TGTTCCAGCAGCTCAGATACTAGCGAATACGAGCAGTACTTC; CDR3: CSSSSDTSEYEQYF; D: TRBD2; V: TRBV7-9; J: TRBJ2-7; size: .
DNA: TGTGCCAGCAGTCTACATACAATGGGGCGAAGAATCAATGAAAAACTGTTTTTT; CDR3: CASSLHTMGRRINEKLFF; D: .; V: TRBV28; J: TRBJ1-4; size: .
DNA: TGTGCCAGCTCACCAAGGCGGCAGGGGAAGATTACGAACACTGAAGCTTTCTTT; CDR3: CASSPRRQGKITNTEAFF; D: .; V: TRBV18; J: TRBJ1-1; size: once
DNA: TGCGCCAGCAGCGTCGGTAGCGGGATTCTCTACAATGAACAGTTCTTC; CDR3: CASSVGSGILYNEQFF; D: TRBD2; V: TRBV5-1; J: TRBJ2-1; size: .
DNA: TGTGCCTACGGGACAGGGGAAGAGACCCAGTACTTC; CDR3: CAYGTGEETQYF; D: TRBD1; V: TRBV30; J: TRBJ2-5; size: .
DNA: TGTGCCAGCAGTTGGCGGGAGGGCCCCTATACGCAGTATTTT; CDR3: CASSWREGPYTQYF; D: TRBD2; V: TRBV28; J: TRBJ2-3; size: .
DNA: TGTGCCAGCAGCAGCTTTAAGGGGGCAAAGGTCGATGAGCAGTTCTTC; CDR3: CASSSFKGAKVDEQFF; D: TRBD1; V: TRBV7-9; J: TRBJ2-1; size: .
DNA: TGTGCCTGGAGTGCCGGGACTAGCGGTGAGACCCAGTACTTC; CDR3: CAWSAGTSGETQYF; D: TRBD2; V: TRBV30; J: TRBJ2-5; size: .
DNA: TGTGCCAGCAGCCTTCGACAGGCCGCCGGGACGTTCTTC; CDR3: CASSLRQAAGTFF; D: .; V: TRBV5-8; J: TRBJ2-1; size: few
DNA: TGTGCCAGCAGCTTAACACATAACACTGAAGCTTTCTTT; CDR3: CASSLTHNTEAFF; D: .; V: TRBV7-7; J: TRBJ1-1; size: .
DNA: TGTGCCAGCAGCTTGGCCCGAGGGACAAGGAATTCACCCCTCCACTTT; CDR3: CASSLARGTRNSPLHF; D: .; V: TRBV5-8; J: TRBJ1-6; size: once
DNA: TGTGCCAGCAGCTCTACAGGACCGAACACTGAAGCTTTCTTT; CDR3: CASSSTGPNTEAFF; D: .; V: TRBV11-2; J: TRBJ1-1; size: .
DNA: TGTGCCAGCTCACCTACAAGGGGCGACGATCAGCCCCAGCATTTT; CDR3: CASSPTRGDDQPQHF; D: .; V: TRBV18; J: TRBJ1-5; size: .
DNA: TGTGCCAGCAAGTGGGGACAGGGGTCGGTGGAGCAGTACTTC; CDR3: CASKWGQGSVEQYF; D: TRBD1; V: TRBV27; J: TRBJ2-5; size: .
DNA: TGTGCCAGCAGTGAACTGGAGGGGACTGAAGCTTTCTTT; CDR3: CASSELEGTEAFF; D: .; V: TRBV2; J: TRBJ1-1; size: .
DNA: TGTGCCCATAGCGCGGGGGGCTCCTACAATGAGCAGTTCTTC; CDR3: CAHSAGGSYNEQFF; D: TRBD2; V: TRBV30; J: TRBJ2-1; size: .
DNA: TGTGCCAGTAGTTGGGGCAACGAGCAGTACTTC; CDR3: CASSWGNEQYF; D: .; V: TRBV19; J: TRBJ2-7; size: .
DNA: TGTGCCAGCAGCTTATCAGCAGGGGCGGATGAGACCCAGTACTTC; CDR3: CASSLSAGADETQYF; D: .; V: TRBV7-9; J: TRBJ2-5; size: .
DNA: TGTGCCAGCTCACCACCCGGGACAGCGAACACCGGGGAGCTGTTTTTT; CDR3: CASSPPGTANTGELFF; D: TRBD1; V: TRBV18; J: TRBJ2-2; size: .
DNA: TGTGCCAGCTCTGACCCCTCTAGCGGGAGGGCAAGGAATGAGCAGTTCTTC; CDR3: CASSDPSSGRARNEQFF; D: TRBD2; V: TRBV28; J: TRBJ2-1; size: .
DNA: TGTGCCACCTCCTTGGGGACTAGCGAGTCCGGGGAGCTGTTTTTT; CDR3: CATSLGTSESGELFF; D: TRBD2; V: TRBV19; J: TRBJ2-2; size: few
DNA: TGCGCCAGCAGCCAATCCCTAGCGGGAGGGGCTGAGCAGTTCTTC; CDR3: CASSQSLAGGAEQFF; D: TRBD2; V: TRBV4-1; J: TRBJ2-1; size: .
DNA: TGCGCCAGCAGCTTGGGCTCCCGAGAAACTGAAGCTTTCTTT; CDR3: CASSLGSRETEAFF; D: .; V: TRBV5-1; J: TRBJ1-1; size: .
DNA: TGCGCCAGCAGTCTCTCCTGGAACACTGAAGCTTTCTTT; CDR3: CASSLSWNTEAFF; D: .; V: TRBV10-1; J: TRBJ1-1; size: .
DNA: TGTGCCAGCAGCCAGCTCGGGGGGGCGGGGATTTACGAGCAGTACTTC; CDR3: CASSQLGGAGIYEQYF; D: TRBD2; V: TRBV7-8; J: TRBJ2-7; size: few